The clone carrying this TCR beta chain was observed a few times. As yet, its antigen is unknown. This record comes from a study of CD8 T cells in ankylosing spondylitis. Study-wide results and caveats: Clones linked to disease were reported to show significant enrichment in matched ankylosing spondylitis synovial fluid. Prior literature has documented some motif variants in synovial fluid and blood from reactive arthritis.

TCRdb called the 5' RACE reads again in MiXCR, with one record for every CDR3 protein. The sample consists of 300,000 to 350,000 distinct CDR3 sequences, approximately 10% of them appearing once. Germline loops: CDR1 MNHEY, CDR2 SMNVEV (reference sequence). V was pared by 2 bases and J by 3 bases, with 7 bases between. CDR3 length: 13 residues. The sequenced sample consisted of blood, either unsorted or a sorted T cell fraction (not recorded which). V is TRBV27 and J is TRBJ1-2; D gene unclear. The receptor's source is a female donor with ankylosing spondylitis or in good health (not recorded which). The CDR3 here is CASSLTQYYGYTF. The CDR3, as DNA: TGTGCCAGCAGTTTAACCCAGTACTATGGCTACACCTTC.